A single sample is the source of the 26 T cell receptor beta chains below, sequenced in a study of identical twins. Using its own MiXCR run on the 5' RACE reads, TCRdb lists one record per CDR3 protein. This table has roughly 690,000 distinct CDR3 sequences, 6.1% appearing once. Sequenced sample: naive T cells sorted from blood. These TCRs come from a man aged 18 to 30 in good health.

This clonotype was seen repeatedly, ten times or more. CDR3 in amino acids: CASSLERPTIYEQYF. CDR3 nucleotide sequence: TGCGCCAGCAGCTTAGAGAGGCCGACTATCTACGAGCAGTACTTC. The V gene is TRBV5-1, the J gene TRBJ2-7; D might be TRBD2 (5 bases). From germline, CDR1 is SGHRS and CDR2 YFSETQ. Trimming removed 2 bases from V and 3 bases from J, with 15 bases in between. The CDR3 runs 15 residues.

This clonotype was picked up a small number of times. This chain connects TRBV9 to TRBJ1-1, with D hard to call. This CDR3 is 13 amino acids long. Germline lookup yields CDR1 SGDLS and CDR2 YYNGEE. V lost 0 bases and J 11 bases, leaving 14 bases between the germline ends. The CDR3 DNA sequence: TGTGCCAGCAGCGTAGTTAGCGGGTCTATGGCTTTCTTT. It specifies CASSVVSGSMAFF.

The genes are TRBV15 and TRBJ2-1; 7 nucleotides match TRBD1. With V trimmed by 0 bases and J by 10 bases, 12 bases remained unmatched. The CDR3 extends over 16 amino acids. Germline loops: CDR1 LNHNV, CDR2 YYDKDF (reference sequence). CDR3: CATSREEGTVLSEQFF. CDR3 DNA: TGTGCCACCAGCAGAGAGGAAGGGACAGTGCTCTCGGAGCAGTTCTTC.

About this clonotype itself: This is likely a read error, given that the CDR3 carries no conserved phenylalanine or tryptophan at its end. The rearrangement links TRBV11-2 to TRBJ1-1; D gene ambiguous. The V and J ends lost 5 bases and 0 bases respectively, with 10 bases between them. CDR1 SGHAT and CDR2 FQNNGV come from the germline V gene. CDR3 length equals 14 residues. CDR3 bases: TGTGCCAGCAGCCAGGTGGCGGTGAACACTGAAGCTTTCTAT. Residues: CASSQVAVNTEAFY.

This clonotype came up many times. V usage is TRBV6-2 or TRBV6-3 and J usage is TRBJ2-1, with TRBD1 as a possible D gene (5 bases). Between the trimmed V and J ends, which lost 1 base and 5 bases, there was a span of 21 bases. CDR1 and CDR2 from the germline V gene are MNHEY and SVGEGT. CDR3 length equals 18 residues. The CDR3 loop reads CASSYFVGVLSRDNEQFF. For the CDR3, the DNA is TGTGCCAGCAGTTACTTTGTAGGGGTCCTAAGCAGGGACAATGAGCAGTTCTTC.

The rearrangement uses TRBV14 and TRBJ2-7; 8 nucleotides match TRBD1. The CDR3 length is 14 residues. The V segment lost 2 bases and the J segment 5 bases; nucleotides outside the gene matches: 5. The germline V gene encodes CDR1 SGHDN and CDR2 FVKESK. CDR3: CASSQKTGVHEQYF. The CDR3 DNA reads TGTGCCAGCAGCCAAAAGACAGGGGTCCACGAGCAGTACTTC.

Only a few counts were recorded for this clonotype. The rearrangement uses TRBV28 and TRBJ1-1, with no clear D. The germline V and J ends were trimmed by 10 bases and 11 bases, with 23 bases remaining between them. Germline lookup yields CDR1 MDHEN and CDR2 SYDVKM. The CDR3 contains 13 residues. As DNA, the CDR3 is TGTGCCACCACCGCCCCGGGCAGCCGTAGGGCTTTCTTT. The encoded protein is CATTAPGSRRAFF.

There are many counts of this clonotype. The chain recombines TRBV15 with TRBJ2-1; a weak D match, TRBD2 (6 bases). Germline CDR1 LNHNV, CDR2 YYDKDF (reference sequence). Trimming took 0 bases from V and 5 from J, leaving 17 bases between them. This CDR3 is built from 17 residues. CDR3 amino acids: CATSRDGGTAQNNEQFF. The DNA for the CDR3 is TGTGCCACCAGCAGAGATGGAGGGACTGCCCAAAACAATGAGCAGTTCTTC.

The chain combines TRBV20-1 with TRBJ2-5, with a tentative D call TRBD2 (5 bases). The ends were cut back, 6 bases at V and 2 bases at J, with 19 bases in the middle. CDR3 length: 15 residues. Germline V gene data show CDR1 as DFQATT and CDR2 as SNEGSKA (reference sequence). The CDR3, as DNA: TGCAGTGCCTCAGCAGTAAGCGGAATTCAAGAGACCCAGTACTTC. Protein: CSASAVSGIQETQYF.

This clonotype was recorded at least ten times. This sequence joins TRBV7-9 and TRBJ1-1, with D tentatively TRBD1 (6 bases). V was trimmed by 3 bases and J by 1 base, leaving 12 bases between them. The CDR3 has 15 amino acids. Germline assignment: CDR1 SEHNR and CDR2 FQNEAQ (reference sequence). Written as DNA, the CDR3 is TGTGCCAGCAGCTTCGTCCAGGGGAGGAACACTGAAGCTTTCTTT. Its protein product is CASSFVQGRNTEAFF. The complete variable domain, with remaining parts taken from reference TRBV7-9 and TRBJ1-1, reads DTGVSQNPRHKITKRGQNVTFRCDPISEHNRLYWYRQTLGQGPEFLTYFQNEAQLEKSRLLSDRFSAERPKGSFSTLEIQRTEQGDSAMYLCASSFVQGRNTEAFFGQGTRLTVV.

This chain uses TRBV7-9 with TRBJ2-7, with 10 bases identical to TRBD2. The V and J ends lost 5 bases and 0 bases, in that order; junction bases with no gene match: 4. This CDR3 is 15 amino acids long. Per the germline V gene, CDR1 is SEHNR and CDR2 is FQNEAQ (reference sequence). CDR3 nucleotides: TGTGCCAGCAGCCGGGGGACTAGCGACTCCTACGAGCAGTACGTC. It specifies CASSRGTSDSYEQYV.

This clonotype was detected many times. The chain joins TRBV6-1 to TRBJ2-3; 7 bases match TRBD1. The germline V gene has CDR1 MNHNS and CDR2 SASEGT. CDR3 size: 15 residues. V was pared by 5 bases and J by 2 bases, with 7 bases of the junction left unmatched. The CDR3 region is CASSHQQGYTDTQYF. Written as DNA, the CDR3 is TGTGCCAGCAGTCATCAACAGGGGTACACAGATACGCAGTATTTT.

There are many counts of this clonotype. The V gene is TRBV4-2, the J gene TRBJ2-5, with no clear D. The V gene's germline CDR1 is LGHNA and CDR2 YNFKEQ. The CDR3 covers 14 residues. V dropped 0 bases and J dropped 2 bases, with 7 bases sitting between them. CDR3 DNA sequence: TGTGCCAGCAGCCAAGATGGCCTGCAAGAGACCCAGTACTTC. This gives the protein CASSQDGLQETQYF.

This clonotype has at least ten counts. The V and J genes are TRBV20-1 and TRBJ2-3; 8 nucleotides align to TRBD2. The germline V gene encodes CDR1 DFQATT and CDR2 SNEGSKA (reference sequence). The CDR3 is made up of 17 amino acids. The V and J ends lost 3 bases and 3 bases, in that order; junction bases with no gene match: 14. The CDR3 DNA reads TGCAGTGCTAGGTCCGCGGGAGGATTTCTAGGTACAGATACGCAGTATTTT. Its protein product is CSARSAGGFLGTDTQYF.

Many counts were recorded for this clonotype. The chain combines TRBV5-1 with TRBJ2-1; 10 bases match TRBD2. The V gene's germline CDR1 is SGHRS and CDR2 YFSETQ. The J segment lost 3 bases and the V segment lost 2 bases, leaving 2 bases of the junction unmatched. The CDR3 totals 15 residues. CDR3 protein: CASSFTSGVYNEQFF. The CDR3 DNA is TGCGCCAGCAGCTTCACTAGCGGGGTCTACAATGAGCAGTTCTTC.

This clonotype was seen at least ten times. The rearrangement joins TRBV6-2 or TRBV6-3 to TRBJ2-7; 8 bases match TRBD1. The CDR3 spans 15 residues. Germline V CDR1 and CDR2: MNHEY, SVGEGT. Losses at the gene ends were 6 bases for V and 6 bases for J; bases not matched to a gene: 13. The CDR3 region is CASRSIGTGEFEQYF. DNA for the CDR3: TGTGCCAGCAGGAGTATCGGGACAGGCGAGTTCGAGCAGTACTTC.

This clonotype was seen a handful of times. This sequence joins TRBV10-3 and TRBJ2-3; 8 positions agree with TRBD1. V lost 0 bases to trimming and J lost 0 bases; unmatched junction nucleotides: 2. The CDR3 runs to 16 residues. Germline loops: CDR1 ENHRY, CDR2 SYGVKD. CDR3 coding DNA: TGTGCCATCAGTGAGTCGGACAGGGATAGCACAGATACGCAGTATTTT. It specifies CAISESDRDSTDTQYF.

V usage is TRBV10-3 and J usage is TRBJ2-3, with TRBD2 matching over 7 bases. V trimming: 3 bases; J trimming: 0 bases; junction bases outside the gene matches: 0. The V gene's germline CDR1 is ENHRY and CDR2 SYGVKD. This CDR3 is 14 amino acids long. The CDR3 spells CAISDSGSTDTQYF. The CDR3 region has the DNA TGTGCCATCAGTGATAGCGGGAGCACAGATACGCAGTATTTT.

This clonotype came up a few times. The chain links TRBV25-1 to TRBJ2-5; TRBD1 matches at 7 bases. Germline V gene sequence: CDR1 MGHDK, CDR2 SYGVNS. Losses at the gene ends were 3 bases for V and 5 bases for J; bases not matched to a gene: 6. The CDR3 is 14 residues long. The CDR3 reads CASSEHRGQETQYF. CDR3 nucleotide sequence: TGTGCCAGCAGTGAGCACAGGGGTCAGGAGACCCAGTACTTC. The variable domain in full, completed from reference TRBV25-1 and TRBJ2-5, reads EADIYQTPRYLVIGTGKKITLECSQTMGHDKMYWYQQDPGMELHLIHYSYGVNSTEKGDLSSESTVSRIRTEHFPLTLESARPSHTSQYLCASSEHRGQETQYFGPGTRLLVL.

This clonotype was seen many times. The V and J genes are TRBV5-1 and TRBJ2-2, with D possibly called TRBD1 or TRBD2 (5 bases each). Trimming shortened V by 5 bases and J by 1 base, and 15 bases separated the two germline ends. The CDR3 loop spans 16 amino acids. Germline CDR1 is SGHRS and CDR2 is YFSETQ. CDR3 sequence (DNA): TGCGCCAGCAGAGCGGAAACAGGCCTGAACACCGGGGAGCTGTTTTTT. This translates into CASRAETGLNTGELFF. Drawing the rest from reference TRBV5-1 and TRBJ2-2, the complete variable domain is KAGVTQTPRYLIKTRGQQVTLSCSPISGHRSVSWYQQTPGQGLQFLFEYFSETQRNKGNFPGRFSGRQFSNSRSEMNVSTLELGDSALYLCASRAETGLNTGELFFGEGSRLTVL.

This clonotype was found many times. V is TRBV20-1 and J is TRBJ2-1; 11 nucleotides align to TRBD2. From germline, CDR1 is DFQATT and CDR2 SNEGSKA (reference sequence). After removal of 3 bases from V and 7 bases from J, the junction contained 8 bases not matched to a gene. The CDR3 covers 15 residues. The CDR3 DNA sequence: TGCAGTGCTAGTTATTCCGGGACTAGCGGAAATGAGCAGTTCTTC. It is translated as CSASYSGTSGNEQFF.

There are many counts of this clonotype. This sequence joins TRBV29-1 and TRBJ2-2, with no clear D. This CDR3 spans 12 amino acids. CDR1 is SQVTM and CDR2 is ANQGSEA in the germline V gene. Trimming cost V 1 base and J 6 bases, with 6 bases left between them. CDR3 amino acids: CSVEVVPGELFF. CDR3 nucleotides: TGCAGCGTTGAAGTGGTGCCCGGGGAGCTGTTTTTT.

This clonotype showed up just a few times. V usage is TRBV20-1 and J usage is TRBJ2-5, with D hard to call. Germline assignment: CDR1 DFQATT and CDR2 SNEGSKA (reference sequence). V was cut by 5 bases and J by 3 bases, with 13 bases left in between. The CDR3 is made up of 13 amino acids. CDR3 protein: CSADPAVKETQYF. The CDR3 DNA sequence: TGCAGTGCTGACCCGGCGGTCAAAGAGACCCAGTACTTC.

The chain is built from TRBV7-2 and TRBJ1-1; 8 positions match TRBD1. The V segment lost 5 bases and the J segment 0 bases; nucleotides outside the gene matches: 8. CDR1 and CDR2 (germline): SGHTA, FQGNSA. This CDR3 is 16 amino acids long. Here the CDR3 DNA reads TGTGCCAGCAGCCCACAGGGGGACAACATGAACACTGAAGCTTTCTTT. The encoded protein is CASSPQGDNMNTEAFF.

The sample holds a few counts of this clonotype. This chain joins TRBV7-2 and TRBJ2-1, with 12 bases aligning to TRBD2. Germline V gives CDR1 SGHTA, CDR2 FQGNSA. The ends lost 5 bases at V and 9 bases at J; junction bases unmatched: 14. This CDR3 is 17 amino acids long. CDR3 sequence (DNA): TGTGCCAGCAGCCGGAGGACTAGCGGGGTTTTTGTGCTTGAGCAGTTCTTC. Encoded protein: CASSRRTSGVFVLEQFF.

This clonotype was seen ten or more times. The gene calls are TRBV15 and TRBJ2-1, with 7 bases identical to TRBD2. The trim removed 0 bases at V and 10 bases at J, leaving 15 bases unmatched. Germline V gene lookup returns CDR1 LNHNV and CDR2 YYDKDF (reference sequence). The CDR3 consists of 17 residues. The CDR3 loop is CATSRDQTTSRNTEQFF. CDR3 coding DNA: TGTGCCACCAGCAGAGATCAAACGACTAGCCGAAATACAGAGCAGTTCTTC.